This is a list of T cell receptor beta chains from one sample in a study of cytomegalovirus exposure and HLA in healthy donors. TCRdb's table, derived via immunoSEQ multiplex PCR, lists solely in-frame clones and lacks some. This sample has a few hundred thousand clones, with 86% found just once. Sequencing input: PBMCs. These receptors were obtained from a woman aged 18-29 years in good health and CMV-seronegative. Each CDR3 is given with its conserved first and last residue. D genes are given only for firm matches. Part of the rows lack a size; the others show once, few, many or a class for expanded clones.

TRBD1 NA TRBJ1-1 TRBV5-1 TGCGCCAGCAGCTTGACAGGGGCGAACACTGAAGCTTTCTTT CASSLTGANTEAFF
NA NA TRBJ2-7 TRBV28 TGTGCCAGCGCGGCGGGACAGTCCTACGAGCAGTACTTC CASAAGQSYEQYF
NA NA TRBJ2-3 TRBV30 TGTGCCTGGAGCACACCTGAGAGGAGCACAGATACGCAGTATTTT CAWSTPERSTDTQYF
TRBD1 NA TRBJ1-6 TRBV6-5 TGTGCCAGCCGCACAGGGGGCATGAATTCACCCCTCCACTTT CASRTGGMNSPLHF
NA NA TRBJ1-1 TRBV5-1 TGCGCCAGCAGCCCTACCCAAAACACTGAAGCTTTCTTT CASSPTQNTEAFF
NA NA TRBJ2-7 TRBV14 TGTGCCAGCAGCCAAGGAAGAGGACAGCCTCGGACCTACGAGCAGTACTTC CASSQGRGQPRTYEQYF
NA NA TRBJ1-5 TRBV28 TGTGCCAGCAGTTTAGTCCAGAGGGTCCATCAGCCCCAGCATTTT CASSLVQRVHQPQHF
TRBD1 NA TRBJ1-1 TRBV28 TGTGCCAGCAGGGACAGGGAGCCGACTGAAGCTTTCTTT CASRDREPTEAFF
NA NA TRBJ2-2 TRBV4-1 TGCGCCAGCAGCCCGGTCCAAGCGGCGAACACCGGGGAGCTGTTTTTT CASSPVQAANTGELFF
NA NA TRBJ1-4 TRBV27 TGTGCCAGCAGTTGGAACAGAGCTAATGAAAAACTGTTTTTT CASSWNRANEKLFF
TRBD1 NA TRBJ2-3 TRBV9 TGTGCCAGCAGCGGGACAGGGGACCCACAGTATACTAGCACAGATACGCAGTATTTT CASSGTGDPQYTSTDTQYF
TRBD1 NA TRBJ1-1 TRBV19 TGTGCCAGTATTAGGGGGCAGAACACTGAAGCTTTCTTT CASIRGQNTEAFF
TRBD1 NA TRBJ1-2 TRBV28 TGTGCCAGCAGTTTTCTCTATTCCGGACAGGGAACTAACTATGGCTACACCTTC CASSFLYSGQGTNYGYTF
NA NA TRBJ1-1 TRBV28 TGTGCCAGCAGAGGCCTAGGTGGTGGTCTAGAAGCTTTCTTT CASRGLGGGLEAFF
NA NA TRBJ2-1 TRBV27 TGTGCCAGCAGCTCCCCCGGCGGGGAAGGATTACTGTACAATGAGCAGTTCTTC CASSSPGGEGLLYNEQFF
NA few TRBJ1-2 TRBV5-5 TGTGCCAGCAGCCCCCTGGAGGGAGCCTATGGCTACACCTTC CASSPLEGAYGYTF
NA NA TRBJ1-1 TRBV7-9 TGTGCCAGCAGCCCTCCACACTACGCCTCGAACACTGAAGCTTTCTTT CASSPPHYASNTEAFF
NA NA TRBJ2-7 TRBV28 TGTGCCAGCAGAAAGCAGGCCTCCTCGGTCGAGCAGTACTTC CASRKQASSVEQYF
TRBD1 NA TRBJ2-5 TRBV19 TGTGCCAGTAGTCGACAGGGTCTGGGGGAGACCCAGTACTTC CASSRQGLGETQYF
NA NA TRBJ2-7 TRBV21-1 TGTGCCAGCGGCCCCGGGACAGGGTCGCGGGAATCGGGTTACGAGCAGTACTTC CASGPGTGSRESGYEQYF
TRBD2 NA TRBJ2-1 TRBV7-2 TGTGCCAGCAGCACGGGACTAAGCTCCTACAATGAGCAGTTCTTC CASSTGLSSYNEQFF
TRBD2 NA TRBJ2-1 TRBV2 TGTGCCAGCAAAAGCGGGGGGAGGGATGAGCAGTTCTTC CASKSGGRDEQFF
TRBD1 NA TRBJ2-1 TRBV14 TGTGCCAGCAGCCAAGCCAGGTCTATTCTCCGGGACAGGGCCGAGCAGTTCTTC CASSQARSILRDRAEQFF
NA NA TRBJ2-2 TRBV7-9 TGTGCCAGCAGCTTAGTTTCCGGTTTCGTTCCTACCGGGGAGCTGTTTTTT CASSLVSGFVPTGELFF
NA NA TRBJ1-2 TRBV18 TGTGCCAGCTCACCACCAGGCGGAGATGGCTACACCTTC CASSPPGGDGYTF
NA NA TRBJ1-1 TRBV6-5 TGTGCCAGCAGTTACATAAGGGGTTTCAACACTGAAGCTTTCTTT CASSYIRGFNTEAFF
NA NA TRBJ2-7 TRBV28 TGTGCCAGCAGCGCTCAGGGGAGCGAGCAGTACTTC CASSAQGSEQYF
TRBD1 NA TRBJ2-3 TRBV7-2 TGTGCCAGCAGCTTAGGGGGACAGGGGGGAACAGATACGCAGTATTTT CASSLGGQGGTDTQYF
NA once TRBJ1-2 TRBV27 TGTGCCAGCAGTTTTGACGGAGATGGCTACACCTTC CASSFDGDGYTF
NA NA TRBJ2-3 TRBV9 TGTGCCAGCAGCTCTTCTGACGGGATGGCAGATACGCAGTATTTT CASSSSDGMADTQYF
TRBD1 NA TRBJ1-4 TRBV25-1 TGTGCCAGCAGCGGACAGGTTAATGAAAAACTGTTTTTT CASSGQVNEKLFF
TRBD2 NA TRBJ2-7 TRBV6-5 TGTGCCAGCAGTTCCCGGGACTACACCTACGAGCAGTACTTC CASSSRDYTYEQYF
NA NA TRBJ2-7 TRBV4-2 TGTGCCAGCAGCCCCAGCGCAGGGACCTACGAGCAGTACTTC CASSPSAGTYEQYF
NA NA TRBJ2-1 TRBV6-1 TGTGCCAGCAGTGAACAGGGGGGCCTGCGGGAGCAGTTCTTC CASSEQGGLREQFF
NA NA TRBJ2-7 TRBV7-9 TGTGCCAGCAGCTCCGTTCGTTCCTACGAGCAGTACTTC CASSSVRSYEQYF
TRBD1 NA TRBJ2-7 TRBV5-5 TGTGCCAGCAGCTTGGGCGGGACAGGGACGATTTCCTACGAGCAGTACTTC CASSLGGTGTISYEQYF
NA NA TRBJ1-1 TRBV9 TGTGCCAGCAGCGTGCAGGTGAACACTGAAGCTTTCTTT CASSVQVNTEAFF
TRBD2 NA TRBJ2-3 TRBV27 TGTGCCAGCAGCCTCGGACTAGCGGGGGGACTTAGCACAGATACGCAGTATTTT CASSLGLAGGLSTDTQYF
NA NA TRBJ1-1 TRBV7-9 TGTGCCAGCAGCTTAGATCAGGATACTGAAGCTTTCTTT CASSLDQDTEAFF
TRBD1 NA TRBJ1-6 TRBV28 TGTGCCAGCAGTTTACCCAAGGACAGGGGAAACCGACCTTATAATTCACCCCTCCACTTT CASSLPKDRGNRPYNSPLHF
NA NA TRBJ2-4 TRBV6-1 TGTGCCAGCAGTGAAGGCGGGGCCGTACCATTCCTAGCCAAAAACATTCAGTACTTC CASSEGGAVPFLAKNIQYF
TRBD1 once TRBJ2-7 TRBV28 TGTGCCAGCTCCCGACAGGGGTTTTCCTACGAGCAGTACTTC CASSRQGFSYEQYF
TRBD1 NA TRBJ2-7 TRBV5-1 TGCGCCAGCAGCCTGGGACAGGGAATCCCCTACGAGCAGTACTTC CASSLGQGIPYEQYF
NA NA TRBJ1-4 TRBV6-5 TGTGCCAGCAGTTACTCGAGGGCCGAAAAACTGTTTTTT CASSYSRAEKLFF
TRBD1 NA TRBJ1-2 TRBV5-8 TGTGCCAGCAGCTTGAAAGGGGCAGGGGGGAGCTATGGCTACACCTTC CASSLKGAGGSYGYTF
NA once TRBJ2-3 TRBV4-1 TGCGCCAGCAGCCAAGGACCCACTACTAGGTATTTT CASSQGPTTRYF
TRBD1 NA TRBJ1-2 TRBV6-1 TGTGCCAGCAGTGATCTCGCGACAGGGACGGGGGGCTACACCTTC CASSDLATGTGGYTF
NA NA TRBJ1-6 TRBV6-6 TGTGCCAGCAGTTTAACAGATCCCGATAATTCACCCCTCCACTTT CASSLTDPDNSPLHF
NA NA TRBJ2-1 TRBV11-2 TGTGCCAGCAGATCAGTGAACAATGAGCAGTTCTTC CASRSVNNEQFF